This TCR beta chain stems from a study of T cell changes during pregnancy in multiple sclerosis. J was trimmed by 0 bases and V by 0 bases; bases with no gene match: 3. This CDR3 is 17 amino acids long. Germline CDR1 and CDR2: PRHDT and FYEKMQ (reference sequence). Sequencing used immunoSEQ multiplex PCR; TCRdb keeps in-frame clones, though not all of them. The sample yields 35,000 or so clones, roughly 89% seen once. The chain combines TRBV13 with TRBJ1-2; 11 positions match TRBD1. This clonotype was obtained from a female donor in good health, enrolled as a control in a pregnancy study. This specimen was CD4+ T cells from peripheral blood mononuclear cells, taken after pregnancy. CDR3 region: CASSLGDRGQANYGYTF. The CDR3, as DNA: TGTGCCAGCAGCTTAGGGGACAGGGGGCAAGCTAACTATGGCTACACCTTC. The entire variable domain, with the rest obtained from reference TRBV13 and TRBJ1-2, is as follows: AAGVIQSPRHLIKEKRETATLKCYPIPRHDTVYWYQQGPGQDPQFLISFYEKMQSDKGSIPDRFSAQQFSDYHSELNMSSLELGDSALYFCASSLGDRGQANYGYTFGSGTRLTVV.